This T cell receptor beta chain is drawn from a study of control samples from healthy donors and cancer patients (dated by TCRdb to between 2020 and 2021). With respect to this clone: Its antigen remains undetermined. Per-base quality was not reported, and no clone a single base away is much larger than it.

Deletion took 6 bases off V and 6 bases off J, with a span of 6 bases between the germline ends. Looking up the germline V gene yields CDR1 LGHNT and CDR2 FRNRAP. From the cysteine through the phenylalanine, the CDR3 covers 12 amino acids. Left in the record is the CDR3 DNA by itself, 36 bases read in frame from the first base. Receptor libraries were prepared by the immunoSEQ multiplex PCR assay. This is the immuneACCESS table as TCRdb keeps it, with only in-frame sequences that have V and J called. A part of the clones is gone; compared with another copy, unresolved V genes explain less than half, and the rest is unexplained. Across this sample there are approximately 120,000 clones, with more than 75% seen only once. The top ten hold more than 8% of the sample.

The V gene is TRBV12-5 and the J gene is TRBJ1-6; no D gene can be assigned with confidence. The TCR comes from a man in his forties in good health. Sequences were obtained from blood. The CDR3 region has the sequence CASGTGNSPLHF. The nucleotide sequence is TGTGCTAGTGGGACGGGTAATTCACCCCTCCACTTT.